This is a list of T cell receptor beta chains from one sample in a study of blood T cell repertoires in COVID-19. Repertoires were generated with immunoSEQ multiplex PCR, while TCRdb's copy carries only in-frame clones and drops some. The sample gives a few hundred thousand clones, roughly four fifths of which show up once; roughly 5.1% is in the top ten. Sequencing used PBMCs or T cells enriched from blood (not recorded which). Source of these receptors: a woman in her forties or fifties who had recovered from COVID-19. Both conserved end residues are part of each CDR3. A D gene is named only where the DNA matches it firmly. Clone size is given for some rows only: seen once, a few or many times, or a class if the clone is expanded.

cdr3_length | d_call | clone_size | j_call | v_call | cdr3_aa | cdr3_nt
13 | TRBD1 | . | TRBJ2-5 | TRBV10-3 | CAISAQGPETQYF | TGTGCCATCAGTGCACAGGGGCCAGAGACCCAGTACTTC
13 | TRBD1 | . | TRBJ1-2 | TRBV19 | CASSATGGNGYTF | TGTGCCAGTAGTGCCACAGGGGGGAATGGCTACACCTTC
15 | . | . | TRBJ1-1 | TRBV27 | CASSLLGGPALEAFF | TGTGCCAGCAGTTTATTGGGGGGGCCGGCGCTGGAAGCTTTCTTT
15 | TRBD2 | . | TRBJ2-7 | TRBV9 | CASSVASGGFYEQYF | TGTGCCAGCAGCGTAGCTAGCGGGGGGTTCTACGAGCAGTACTTC
14 | TRBD1 | . | TRBJ1-2 | TRBV10-1 | CASSRDRVEEGYTF | TGCGCCAGCAGTCGAGACAGGGTGGAGGAGGGCTACACCTTC
14 | . | . | TRBJ1-3 | TRBV7-2 | CASSQTGTGNTIYF | TGTGCCAGCAGCCAAACAGGGACTGGAAACACCATATATTTT
18 | TRBD2 | . | TRBJ2-3 | TRBV5-6 | CASSPGLAGGVSADTQYF | TGTGCCAGCAGCCCAGGACTAGCGGGGGGAGTTTCGGCAGATACGCAGTATTTT
14 | . | . | TRBJ1-1 | TRBV6-2/TRBV6-3 | CASSAPRRRGEAFF | TGTGCCAGCAGTGCTCCACGACGTCGAGGTGAAGCTTTCTTT
15 | . | once | TRBJ1-1 | TRBV6-1 | CASSEAVGVNTEAFF | TGTGCCAGCAGTGAAGCGGTAGGGGTGAACACTGAAGCTTTCTTT
17 | TRBD2 | . | TRBJ2-1 | TRBV7-9 | CASSSPLAGESYNEQFF | TGTGCCAGCAGCTCGCCACTAGCGGGTGAATCCTACAATGAGCAGTTCTTC
15 | . | . | TRBJ1-1 | TRBV6-6 | CASSPTPDSNTEAFF | TGTGCCAGCAGCCCAACCCCGGACAGCAACACTGAAGCTTTCTTT
13 | . | . | TRBJ1-1 | TRBV6-5 | CASIPGFNTEAFF | TGTGCCAGCATTCCCGGTTTTAACACTGAAGCTTTCTTT
13 | . | . | TRBJ2-2 | TRBV10-3 | CAIKDSNTGELFF | TGTGCCATCAAGGACAGTAACACCGGGGAGCTGTTTTTT
15 | . | . | TRBJ2-7 | TRBV6-6 | CASSYASPTRGEQYF | TGTGCCAGCAGTTACGCGTCTCCCACCCGAGGAGAGCAGTACTTC
11 | . | . | TRBJ2-5 | TRBV18 | CASSIQETQYF | TGTGCCAGCTCAATACAAGAGACCCAGTACTTC
15 | . | . | TRBJ1-3 | TRBV5-1 | CASSLAGDSGNTIYF | TGCGCCAGCAGCTTGGCAGGGGACTCTGGAAACACCATATATTTT
14 | . | . | TRBJ2-3 | TRBV6-2/TRBV6-3 | CASSYSRGTDTQYF | TGTGCCAGCAGTTACTCACGGGGTACAGATACGCAGTATTTT
13 | . | once | TRBJ2-7 | TRBV5-1 | CASSLDRVGEQYF | TGCGCCAGCAGCTTGGACAGGGTAGGCGAGCAGTACTTC
15 | TRBD2 | once | TRBJ2-7 | TRBV5-1 | CASSAPTSGNYEQYF | TGCGCCAGCAGCGCCCCGACTAGCGGGAACTACGAGCAGTACTTC
14 | . | . | TRBJ1-1 | TRBV5-1 | CASSLAGGGTEAFF | TGCGCCAGCAGCTTGGCAGGCGGGGGCACTGAAGCTTTCTTT
15 | . | once | TRBJ2-1 | TRBV6-5 | CASSYSIWGRNEQFF | TGTGCCAGCAGTTACTCGATTTGGGGCCGGAATGAGCAGTTCTTC
16 | TRBD1 | . | TRBJ1-3 | TRBV5-4 | CASSRGDRASGNTIYF | TGTGCCAGCAGTCGGGGAGACAGGGCCTCTGGAAACACCATATATTTT
15 | TRBD1 | . | TRBJ2-5 | TRBV5-1 | CASSRGQGSQETQYF | TGCGCCAGCAGCCGGGGACAGGGGAGTCAAGAGACCCAGTACTTC